A single sample is the source of the 32 T cell receptor beta chains below, sequenced in a study of radiation and T cells in renal cell carcinoma (dated by TCRdb to 2018 to 2021). The sample's time point, from its label and the paper: blood 2 weeks post-SBRT. The sample's treatment or condition label is to be understood as: 15 Gy SBRT to primary tumor, nephrectomy 4 weeks later. The library was built by means of the immunoSEQ multiplex PCR assay. TCRdb stores this immuneACCESS table with in-frame sequences only. Part of the clones is absent; in the studies checked, under half of the shortfall reflects unresolved V genes, and no reason is known for the rest. The sample profile shows about 150,000 clones; roughly 87% of them were found once. The ten biggest clones cover over 10% of the sample. The material sequenced was blood, taken from a patient whose treatment included radiotherapy and nephrectomy. All receptors derive from a woman aged 50 to 60 with renal cell carcinoma.

This clone was seen only a few times. The chain has TRBV6-5 and TRBJ1-6; D unresolved. This CDR3 spans 14 amino acids. Per germline, CDR1 MNHEY and CDR2 SVGAGI. V was cut by 6 bases and J by 9 bases, with 15 bases left in between. CDR3 coding DNA: TGTGCCAGCAGCCAGAGTGTCCTTCGTTCACCCCTCCACTTT. The encoded protein is CASSQSVLRSPLHF.

This chain connects TRBV4-3 to TRBJ1-2; D is undetermined. Germline values: CDR1 LGHNA, CDR2 YSLEER. Between the trimmed V and J ends, which lost 1 base and 0 bases, there was a span of 9 bases. The CDR3 contains 15 residues. CDR3 nucleotide sequence: TGCGCCAGCAGCCAAGCAATCCGTGCTAACTATGGCTACACCTTC. Residues: CASSQAIRANYGYTF.

The V gene is TRBV7-9, the J gene TRBJ1-1, with D possibly being TRBD1 (6 bases). The CDR3 consists of 14 residues. V lost 4 bases to trimming and J lost 1 base, with 10 bases between them. Germline CDR1 reads SEHNR; CDR2 reads FQNEAQ (reference sequence). CDR3 protein: CASSSRGGNTEAFF. The CDR3 bases are TGTGCCAGCAGCTCGCGAGGGGGGAACACTGAAGCTTTCTTT.

This chain joins TRBV7-8 and TRBJ2-4; D is ambiguous. Trimming pared 4 bases from V and 3 bases from J, leaving 16 bases between. CDR3 size: 16 residues. Per germline, CDR1 SGHVS and CDR2 FQNEAQ. The CDR3, as DNA: TGTGCCAGCAGCTCCGGGTTGGCAGCCCACAAAAACATTCAGTACTTC. As protein: CASSSGLAAHKNIQYF.

This clone was picked up one time. This chain uses TRBV4-3 with TRBJ1-5; the match to TRBD1 covers 8 bases. The CDR3 is made up of 14 amino acids. Germline lookup yields CDR1 LGHNA and CDR2 YSLEER. V dropped 3 bases and J dropped 5; count of bases not matched to a gene: 3. CDR3: CASSQWTGHQPQHF. In DNA, the CDR3 is TGCGCCAGCAGCCAGTGGACAGGGCATCAGCCCCAGCATTTT.

The V and J genes are TRBV5-1 and TRBJ2-6; possibly TRBD1 for D (6 bases). The CDR3 has 16 amino acids. CDR1 is SGHRS and CDR2 is YFSETQ in the germline V gene. Between the trimmed V and J ends, which lost 4 bases and 0 bases, there was a span of 11 bases. CDR3 in amino acids: CASSVQGSSGANVLTF. Written as DNA, the CDR3 is TGCGCCAGCAGCGTACAGGGAAGCTCTGGGGCCAACGTCCTGACTTTC.

V usage is TRBV9 and J usage is TRBJ1-2, with D perhaps matching TRBD1 (5 bases). The V end lost 4 bases, the J end lost 4 bases, and 14 bases lay between the germline ends. Germline V gene lookup returns CDR1 SGDLS and CDR2 YYNGEE. CDR3 size: 14 residues. The CDR3 nucleotides read TGTGCCAGCAGCCCCAGGGATCCCGGCTATGGCTACACCTTC. It encodes CASSPRDPGYGYTF.

This rearrangement joins TRBV9 to TRBJ2-2; 8 bases agree with TRBD1. Germline V gene lookup returns CDR1 SGDLS and CDR2 YYNGEE. The V and J ends lost 7 bases and 5 bases, in that order; junction bases with no gene match: 13. This CDR3 contains 16 residues. The CDR3 sequence: CASSETRGLGTGELFF. CDR3 nucleotides: TGTGCCAGCTCTGAAACCAGGGGGCTTGGAACCGGGGAGCTGTTTTTT.

The rearrangement links TRBV19 to TRBJ2-5, with D hard to call. Germline-derived CDR1 and CDR2 are LNHDA and SQIVND (reference sequence). There are 12 residues in the CDR3. Trimming shortened V by 4 bases and J by 2 bases, and 5 bases separated the two germline ends. The DNA of the CDR3 is TGTGCCAGTAGTAGATCACAAGAGACCCAGTACTTC. This translates into CASSRSQETQYF.

This clone is a singleton in its sample. This chain uses TRBV6-5 with TRBJ2-5; maybe TRBD1 (5 bases). Trimming cost V 5 bases and J 1 base, with 11 bases left between them. The CDR3 contains 14 residues. Germline V gene sequence: CDR1 MNHEY, CDR2 SVGAGI. CDR3 nucleotide sequence: TGTGCCAGCAGTCCCTCCAGGGTCCAAGAGACCCAGTACTTC. This codes for CASSPSRVQETQYF.

The chain combines TRBV19 with TRBJ2-3; D is possibly TRBD2 (6 bases). The CDR3 consists of 15 residues. The V end lost 4 bases, the J end lost 0 bases, and 11 bases lay between the germline ends. Germline V lookup: CDR1 LNHDA, CDR2 SQIVND (reference sequence). This CDR3 is CASSKTSSSTDTQYF. CDR3 coding DNA: TGTGCCAGTAGTAAGACTAGTTCAAGCACAGATACGCAGTATTTT.

V usage is TRBV7-2 and J usage is TRBJ1-2, with D hard to call. Looked up from germline, CDR1 is SGHTA and CDR2 is FQGNSA. With 2 bases removed from V and 6 bases from J, the gap between germline ends came to 22 bases. The CDR3 is 17 residues long. The CDR3 spells CASSLIVEWHLVNGYTF. CDR3 in DNA: TGTGCCAGCAGCTTAATCGTCGAGTGGCACTTGGTTAATGGCTACACCTTC. The entire variable domain, with the rest obtained from reference TRBV7-2 and TRBJ1-2, is as follows: GAGVSQSPSNKVTEKGKDVELRCDPISGHTALYWYRQSLGQGLEFLIYFQGNSAPDKSGLPSDRFSAERTGGSVSTLTIQRTQQEDSAVYLCASSLIVEWHLVNGYTFGSGTRLTVV.

The J gene is TRBJ2-3, the V gene TRBV2; D may match TRBD1 or TRBD2 (5 bases each). Trimming shortened V by 6 bases and J by 7 bases, and 20 bases separated the two germline ends. In germline, CDR1 is SNHLY, CDR2 FYNNEI. This CDR3 is 15 amino acids long. CDR3 in amino acids: CASSRDPPGRNTQYF. For the CDR3, the DNA is TGTGCCAGCAGCAGGGACCCGCCTGGCCGTAATACGCAGTATTTT.

The rearrangement joins TRBV4-1 to TRBJ2-1; a possible D gene is TRBD2 (5 bases). The ends were cut back, 0 bases at V and 9 bases at J, with 9 bases in the middle. Germline V CDR1 and CDR2: MGHRA, YSYEKL. This CDR3 comprises 13 residues. CDR3 amino acids: CASSQERDSEQFF. The CDR3 DNA is TGCGCCAGCAGCCAAGAGAGGGATTCTGAGCAGTTCTTC.

J is TRBJ2-3 and V is TRBV6-5; the D is unclear. The CDR3 totals 16 residues. Germline lookup yields CDR1 MNHEY and CDR2 SVGAGI. The V end lost 0 bases, the J end lost 3 bases, and 13 bases lay between the germline ends. CDR3 DNA sequence: TGTGCCAGCAGTTACTCTACGCGTCATGATACAGATACGCAGTATTTT. Its protein product is CASSYSTRHDTDTQYF.

The chain joins TRBV7-3 to TRBJ2-3; 11 bases are shared with TRBD2. Trimming took 1 base from V and 6 from J; bases not matched to a gene: 9. The CDR3 has 17 residues. The germline gives CDR1 SGHTA, CDR2 FQGTGA. The CDR3 region is CASSLMGLAGGHDTQYF. The CDR3 DNA reads as TGTGCCAGCAGCTTAATGGGTCTAGCGGGGGGCCATGATACGCAGTATTTT.

The V and J genes are TRBV30 and TRBJ1-4, with 8 bases that match TRBD1. The CDR3 loop spans 14 amino acids. The J segment lost 7 bases and the V segment lost 0 bases, leaving 4 bases of the junction unmatched. Per germline, CDR1 GTSNPN and CDR2 SVGIG (reference sequence). The CDR3, as DNA: TGTGCCTGGAGTGTACTACAGGGGGGTGAAAAACTGTTTTTT. Its translation: CAWSVLQGGEKLFF. The full variable domain, its missing parts supplied by reference TRBV30 and TRBJ1-4, is SQTIHQWPATLVQPVGSPLSLECTVEGTSNPNLYWYRQAAGRGLQLLFYSVGIGQISSEVPQNLSASRPQDRQFILSSKKLLLSDSGFYLCAWSVLQGGEKLFFGSGTQLSVL.

The rearrangement links TRBV19 to TRBJ1-2, with 8 bases lining up with TRBD1. After removal of 3 bases from V and 3 bases from J, the junction contained 6 bases not matched to a gene. This CDR3 comprises 15 residues. Germline V gene lookup returns CDR1 LNHDA and CDR2 SQIVND (reference sequence). CDR3: CASSITRGPDYGYTF. CDR3 DNA sequence: TGTGCCAGTAGTATCACCAGGGGGCCAGACTATGGCTACACCTTC.

This clone was observed a few times. The rearrangement joins TRBV6-5 to TRBJ1-6, with D possibly TRBD1 on 6 matching bases. There are 14 residues in the CDR3. CDR1 is MNHEY and CDR2 is SVGAGI in the germline V gene. V was cut by 6 bases and J by 8 bases, with 14 bases left in between. CDR3 sequence: CASSPEGGHSPLHF. CDR3 nucleotide sequence: TGTGCCAGCAGCCCGGAGGGGGGCCATTCACCCCTCCACTTT.

V usage is TRBV20-1 and J usage is TRBJ1-2; D uncertain. Trimming left V 7 bases short and J 5 bases short, with 11 bases between. This CDR3 contains 11 residues. The germline V gene has CDR1 DFQATT and CDR2 SNEGSKA (reference sequence). This CDR3 reads CSVGDWYGYTF. The CDR3 nucleotides read TGCAGTGTGGGAGATTGGTATGGCTACACCTTC.

The chain uses TRBV15 and TRBJ2-3; the D is unclear. The CDR3 contains 15 residues. The germline gives CDR1 LNHNV, CDR2 YYDKDF (reference sequence). Trimming pared 1 base from V and 2 bases from J, leaving 10 bases between. CDR3 DNA sequence: TGTGCCACCAGCAGAGGACTCGACCACACAGATACGCAGTATTTT. It specifies CATSRGLDHTDTQYF.

The CDR3 DNA is TGTGCCAGCAGCTTAGGACCGGGAGGAGAGACCCAGTACTTC. It specifies CASSLGPGGETQYF. The chain carries TRBV7-2 and TRBJ2-5, with TRBD2 matching over 7 bases. V lost 1 base, J lost 4 bases, and 3 bases stayed unmatched. This CDR3 region has 14 residues. From germline, CDR1 is SGHTA and CDR2 FQGNSA.

This clone was recorded only once. V and J are TRBV7-9 and TRBJ2-7; 11 positions agree with TRBD1. Looked up from germline, CDR1 is SEHNR and CDR2 is FQNEAQ (reference sequence). V was pared by 6 bases and J by 6 bases, with 10 bases of the junction left unmatched. The CDR3 covers 15 residues. CDR3 amino acids: CASSPGTGGKGEQYF. CDR3 nucleotide sequence: TGTGCCAGCAGTCCCGGGACAGGGGGGAAGGGCGAGCAGTACTTC.

The rearrangement links TRBV7-8 to TRBJ1-3, with 10 bases aligning to TRBD1. Trimming at V came to 2 bases and at J to 3 bases, leaving 4 bases not matched to a gene. Germline loops: CDR1 SGHVS, CDR2 FQNEAQ. The CDR3 has 16 residues. CDR3 protein: CASSLTGTGVGNTIYF. The CDR3 nucleotides are TGTGCCAGCAGCTTAACCGGGACAGGGGTTGGAAACACCATATATTTT.

This clone was observed a single time. This chain uses TRBV4-2 with TRBJ1-2; 8 bases are shared with TRBD1. CDR1 LGHNA and CDR2 YNFKEQ come from the germline V gene. V was clipped by 6 bases and J by 7 bases; unmatched bases: 13. The CDR3 extends over 15 amino acids. CDR3 amino acids: CASRLARGPGFGYTF. The DNA for the CDR3 is TGTGCCAGCAGACTCGCCAGGGGGCCCGGGTTTGGCTACACCTTC.

This chain joins TRBV6-5 and TRBJ1-2; D is unresolved. V lost 2 bases, J lost 6 bases, and 13 bases lay in between. Germline assignment: CDR1 MNHEY and CDR2 SVGAGI. The CDR3 contains 14 residues. The CDR3 DNA is TGTGCCAGCAGTTACATTTGGCCCGGGGATGGCTACACCTTC. Its protein product is CASSYIWPGDGYTF.

The rearrangement links TRBV7-9 to TRBJ1-6; D not resolved. This CDR3 region has 15 residues. The ends were cut back, 3 bases at V and 7 bases at J, with 13 bases in the middle. Germline loops: CDR1 SEHNR, CDR2 FQNEAQ (reference sequence). The CDR3 sequence: CASSLRDGRNSPLHF. The DNA for the CDR3 is TGTGCCAGCAGCTTGAGAGACGGTCGGAATTCACCCCTCCACTTT.

In its sample, this clone was seen once. This chain's CDR3 is CASSSWGSGVQETQYF. CDR3 sequence (DNA): TGTGCCAGCAGCTCCTGGGGTAGCGGGGTCCAAGAGACCCAGTACTTC. The chain employs TRBV7-8 and TRBJ2-5; 8 bases fit TRBD2. The length of the CDR3 is 16 residues. From germline, CDR1 is SGHVS and CDR2 FQNEAQ. The V segment lost 4 bases and the J segment 1 base; nucleotides outside the gene matches: 8.

This rearrangement joins TRBV10-3 to TRBJ2-7, with D perhaps assigned TRBD1 or TRBD2 (5 bases each). Per the germline V gene, CDR1 is ENHRY and CDR2 is SYGVKD. The V and J ends lost 9 bases and 2 bases respectively, with 14 bases between them. This CDR3 is 13 amino acids long. The CDR3 coding sequence is TGTGCCATAAGAGGGACCGCCACCTACGAGCAGTACTTC. Protein: CAIRGTATYEQYF.

The CDR3 nucleotides are TGTGCCAGCCGGGCGAACTCCTACGAGCAGTACTTC. Its translation is CASRANSYEQYF. This sequence joins TRBV11-1 and TRBJ2-7; no clear D. V was pared by 8 bases and J by 0 bases, with 8 bases between. CDR3 length: 12 residues. Germline values: CDR1 SGHAT, CDR2 FQDESV (reference sequence).

This clone was detected once. The gene calls are TRBV7-3 and TRBJ1-2, with D tentatively TRBD1 (6 bases). The V and J ends lost 2 bases and 4 bases respectively, with 17 bases between them. The CDR3 spans 16 residues. Germline values: CDR1 SGHTA, CDR2 FQGTGA. The CDR3 protein is CASSLDPTGSSYGYTF. CDR3 nucleotide sequence: TGTGCCAGCAGCTTAGATCCCACAGGGTCCAGCTATGGCTACACCTTC.

V usage is TRBV5-5 and J usage is TRBJ2-1, with no clear D. Germline V gene data show CDR1 as SGHKS and CDR2 as YYEKEE (reference sequence). The CDR3 totals 12 residues. With 0 bases removed from V and 8 bases from J, the gap between germline ends came to 6 bases. The CDR3 loop reads CASSLESYEQFF. The CDR3 DNA sequence: TGTGCCAGCAGCTTGGAAAGCTATGAGCAGTTCTTC.